The present TCR beta chain was sequenced within a study of blood T cells in healthy people across ages. Germline V gives CDR1 LGHNA, CDR2 YSLEER. Trimming stripped 2 bases from V and 7 bases from J, with 15 bases between. The CDR3 extends over 15 amino acids. Using a J-beta primer mix together with a sample-barcoded 5' primer, a second PCR was run for about 6 to 11 cycles. Each sample yielded at least 2.5 million CDR3-containing paired-end reads. TCRdb called the 5' RACE reads again in MiXCR, with one record for every CDR3 protein. The sample yields roughly 1.9 million distinct CDR3 sequences, approximately 39% seen once.

This chain connects TRBV4-3 to TRBJ2-1; D is unresolved. The TCR sequence derives from a human donor in good health. The sequencing input was blood. CDR3 bases: TGCGCCAGCAGCCAATATCCCAACCCAGGAAATGAGCAGTTCTTC. This encodes CASSQYPNPGNEQFF.